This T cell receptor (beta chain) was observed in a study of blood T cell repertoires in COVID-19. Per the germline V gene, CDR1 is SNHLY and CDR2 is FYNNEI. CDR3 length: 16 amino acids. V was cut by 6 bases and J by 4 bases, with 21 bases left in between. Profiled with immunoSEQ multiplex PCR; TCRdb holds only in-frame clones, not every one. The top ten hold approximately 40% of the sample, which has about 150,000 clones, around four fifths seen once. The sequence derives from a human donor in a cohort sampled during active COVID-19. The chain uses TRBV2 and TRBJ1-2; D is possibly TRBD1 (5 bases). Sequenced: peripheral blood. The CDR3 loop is CASRELAGGDPYGYTF. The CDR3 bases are TGTGCCAGCAGGGAGTTGGCCGGGGGTGACCCCTATGGCTACACCTTC.